This T cell receptor beta chain was recorded in a study of shared clonotypes between healthy human individuals. Negatively enriched CD4+ T cells were divided by CD45RA into naive and memory. The method was immunoSEQ multiplex PCR; TCRdb's version includes in-frame clones alone and lacks a portion of them. This sample carries 2.3 million or so clones, 85% to 95% of them seen once, and the ten largest clones take about 0.39%. As for this clone: Its matching antigen is unknown.

V lost 10 bases, J lost 0 bases, and 16 bases lay in between. CDR3 length equals 15 residues. Germline values: CDR1 MNHEY, CDR2 SVGAGI. Whole-study findings and limits: Naive CD4 clonotype sharing across several donors was 4% to 5.5%. Naive subsets, compared against memory subsets, generally had larger estimated richness values. Rarefaction analysis demonstrated incomplete sorted-subset sequencing notwithstanding large depth.

This chain links TRBV6-5 with TRBJ1-3; the D gene is possibly TRBD1 (5 bases). What was sequenced was naive CD4+ T cells from PBMCs. Subset denoted: CD45RA+ positively selected. The TCR comes from a man younger than 35 in good health. Some clones in this sample may be carry-over from other donors' samples. CDR3 residues: CATLTEGLSGNTIYF. As DNA, the CDR3 is TGTGCCACCCTGACAGAAGGGCTCTCTGGAAACACCATATATTTT.